This T cell receptor (beta chain) stems from a study of T cell responses to AZD1222 COVID-19 vaccine. Overall study findings and caveats: The donor group comprised mostly white British people and more females; the analysis possibly underestimated clonal diversity.

V lost 1 base and J 7 bases, leaving 11 bases between the germline ends. This CDR3 is 14 amino acids long. Germline CDR1 and CDR2: MDHEN and SYDVKM. Concerning this clone itself: Antigen unknown.

Measured with immunoSEQ multiplex PCR; TCRdb has only the in-frame clones, and not every one. Counted here are under 150,000 clones, 90% occurring once; the ten biggest clones make up 1.5% to 2%. The sample here was peripheral blood, taken on day 0 of AZD1222 vaccination. The sequence was collected from an adult in good health. V is TRBV28 and J is TRBJ2-1; the D gene could be TRBD1 or TRBD2 (5 bases each). DNA for the CDR3: TGTGCCAGCAGTTTATACGGGACCAATAATGAGCAGTTCTTC. This sequence encodes CASSLYGTNNEQFF.